This is a list of T cell receptor beta chains from one sample in a study of vaccination and CD4 T cells after COVID-19. No antigen has been identified for these receptors. TCRdb independently ran MiXCR on the PCR reads; one entry per CDR3 protein. The profile shows 16,000 or so distinct CDR3 sequences, approximately 72% of them singletons. The sequences come from CD4+ T cells from blood, cultured in vitro, collected after SARS-CoV-2 vaccination. The receptors originated from a human donor who received a COVID-19 vaccine. CDR3s include the opening cysteine and the closing phenylalanine or tryptophan. The D gene is left open where the match is weak. Some rows have no size entry. The others give once, few or many, or a class for an expanded clone.

CDR3 protein: CASSKENEQGYGTEAFF
CDR3 DNA: TGTGCCAGCAGCAAAGAGAATGAACAGGGGTACGGCACTGAAGCTTTCTTT
clone size: few
J gene: TRBJ1-1
V gene: TRBV21-1
D gene: .

CDR3 protein: CASSLAGISDTQYF
CDR3 DNA: TGCGCCAGCAGCCTAGCGGGGATATCAGATACGCAGTATTTT
clone size: .
J gene: TRBJ2-3
V gene: TRBV10-2
D gene: TRBD2

CDR3 protein: CASSLATTDTQYF
CDR3 DNA: TGTGCCAGCAGCTTAGCGACCACAGATACGCAGTATTTT
clone size: .
J gene: TRBJ2-3
V gene: TRBV7-6
D gene: .

CDR3 protein: CSASTGRANQPQHF
CDR3 DNA: TGCAGTGCTAGCACAGGGAGGGCCAATCAGCCCCAGCATTTT
clone size: .
J gene: TRBJ1-5
V gene: TRBV20-1
D gene: .

CDR3 protein: CASSLSQGSGYTF
CDR3 DNA: TGTGCCAGCAGCTTATCCCAGGGGTCTGGCTACACCTTC
clone size: .
J gene: TRBJ1-2
V gene: TRBV7-8
D gene: .

CDR3 protein: CASSPQFAGGAGSNYGYTF
CDR3 DNA: TGTGCCAGCAGCCCCCAGTTCGCAGGGGGTGCTGGATCTAACTATGGCTACACCTTC
clone size: .
J gene: TRBJ1-2
V gene: TRBV7-2
D gene: TRBD1

CDR3 protein: CSADRVEHSPLHF
CDR3 DNA: TGCAGTGCCGACAGGGTCGAGCATTCACCCCTCCACTTT
clone size: once
J gene: TRBJ1-6
V gene: TRBV20-1
D gene: TRBD1

CDR3 protein: CASSLFMADLASYEQYF
CDR3 DNA: TGTGCCAGCAGCTTATTCATGGCGGACCTGGCCTCCTACGAGCAGTACTTC
clone size: .
J gene: TRBJ2-7
V gene: TRBV7-8
D gene: .

CDR3 protein: CASRMTTGSWNSPLHF
CDR3 DNA: TGTGCCAGCAGAATGACAACAGGGTCGTGGAATTCACCCCTCCACTTT
clone size: .
J gene: TRBJ1-6
V gene: TRBV12-3/TRBV12-4
D gene: .

CDR3 protein: CASTPLGQGRNEQYF
CDR3 DNA: TGTGCCAGCACTCCGCTCGGACAGGGTAGGAACGAGCAGTACTTC
clone size: .
J gene: TRBJ2-7
V gene: TRBV27
D gene: TRBD1

CDR3 protein: CASSLGRPSGGYTQYF
CDR3 DNA: TGTGCCAGCAGCTTAGGGAGGCCTAGCGGGGGATATACGCAGTATTTT
clone size: .
J gene: TRBJ2-3
V gene: TRBV7-2
D gene: TRBD2

CDR3 protein: CASRDRTNTGELFF
CDR3 DNA: TGTGCCAGCCGGGACAGGACGAACACCGGGGAGCTGTTTTTT
clone size: few
J gene: TRBJ2-2
V gene: TRBV6-4
D gene: TRBD1

CDR3 protein: CSARGAVTDTQYF
CDR3 DNA: TGCAGTGCTAGGGGAGCAGTCACAGATACGCAGTATTTT
clone size: few
J gene: TRBJ2-3
V gene: TRBV20-1
D gene: .

CDR3 protein: CASGFGTGYGYTF
CDR3 DNA: TGTGCTAGTGGTTTCGGGACAGGGTATGGCTACACCTTC
clone size: .
J gene: TRBJ1-2
V gene: TRBV12-5
D gene: TRBD1

CDR3 protein: CSVATGQYSNQPQHF
CDR3 DNA: TGCAGTGTTGCCACCGGACAGTATAGCAATCAGCCCCAGCATTTT
clone size: .
J gene: TRBJ1-5
V gene: TRBV20-1
D gene: .

CDR3 protein: CASSKTENTEAFF
CDR3 DNA: TGTGCCAGCAGCAAAACAGAGAACACTGAAGCTTTCTTT
clone size: .
J gene: TRBJ1-1
V gene: TRBV21-1
D gene: .

CDR3 protein: CSASGGGAGNEQYF
CDR3 DNA: TGCAGTGCTTCCGGGGGGGGCGCCGGCAACGAGCAGTACTTC
clone size: .
J gene: TRBJ2-7
V gene: TRBV20-1
D gene: TRBD2

CDR3 protein: CASSYVQALYGYTF
CDR3 DNA: TGTGCCAGCAGTTACGTCCAGGCCCTCTATGGCTACACCTTC
clone size: .
J gene: TRBJ1-2
V gene: TRBV6-2/TRBV6-3
D gene: .

CDR3 protein: CASSITGGRNTEAFF
CDR3 DNA: TGTGCCAGTAGTATAACAGGGGGTCGGAACACTGAAGCTTTCTTT
clone size: .
J gene: TRBJ1-1
V gene: TRBV19
D gene: TRBD1

CDR3 protein: CASSPTGSALRETQYF
CDR3 DNA: TGTGCCAGCAGTCCAACGGGGTCGGCTTTGAGGGAGACCCAGTACTTC
clone size: .
J gene: TRBJ2-5
V gene: TRBV7-6
D gene: .

CDR3 protein: CASNRRGNQPQHF
CDR3 DNA: TGTGCCAGTAATCGGCGGGGCAATCAGCCCCAGCATTTT
clone size: .
J gene: TRBJ1-5
V gene: TRBV19
D gene: .

CDR3 protein: CASRDTANYGYTF
CDR3 DNA: TGTGCCAGCCGGGACACCGCTAACTATGGCTACACCTTC
clone size: .
J gene: TRBJ1-2
V gene: TRBV6-1
D gene: .

CDR3 protein: CASSESRGNTIYF
CDR3 DNA: TGTGCCAGCAGTGAAAGTAGGGGAAACACCATATATTTT
clone size: .
J gene: TRBJ1-3
V gene: TRBV2
D gene: .

CDR3 protein: CASSHPGQRTNYGYTF
CDR3 DNA: TGTGCCAGCAGCCACCCCGGACAGCGAACTAACTATGGCTACACCTTC
clone size: .
J gene: TRBJ1-2
V gene: TRBV7-9
D gene: .

CDR3 protein: CATGPLGEKLFF
CDR3 DNA: TGTGCCACAGGTCCCTTGGGAGAAAAACTGTTTTTT
clone size: .
J gene: TRBJ1-4
V gene: TRBV28
D gene: .

CDR3 protein: CASTYGGGDTEAFF
CDR3 DNA: TGTGCCAGCACCTACGGGGGTGGGGACACTGAAGCTTTCTTT
clone size: .
J gene: TRBJ1-1
V gene: TRBV6-2/TRBV6-3
D gene: .

CDR3 protein: CASSLVPTGASPLHF
CDR3 DNA: TGTGCCAGCAGCTTAGTTCCGACAGGGGCTTCACCCCTCCACTTT
clone size: .
J gene: TRBJ1-6
V gene: TRBV7-9
D gene: TRBD1

CDR3 protein: CAWSVGWTGAFF
CDR3 DNA: TGTGCCTGGAGTGTAGGGTGGACGGGAGCTTTCTTT
clone size: .
J gene: TRBJ1-1
V gene: TRBV30
D gene: .

CDR3 protein: CASSFSGTGYGYTF
CDR3 DNA: TGTGCCAGCAGCTTTTCCGGGACAGGCTATGGCTACACCTTC
clone size: .
J gene: TRBJ1-2
V gene: TRBV7-8
D gene: TRBD1

CDR3 protein: CASSLTGGNYEQYF
CDR3 DNA: TGTGCCAGCAGCTTAACGGGGGGGAACTACGAGCAGTACTTC
clone size: .
J gene: TRBJ2-7
V gene: TRBV7-3
D gene: TRBD2

CDR3 protein: CAWSVLGHTYGYTF
CDR3 DNA: TGTGCCTGGAGTGTACTCGGACACACCTATGGCTACACCTTC
clone size: .
J gene: TRBJ1-2
V gene: TRBV30
D gene: .

CDR3 protein: CASSFRGDDSPLHF
CDR3 DNA: TGTGCCAGCAGTTTCAGGGGGGATGATTCACCCCTCCACTTT
clone size: .
J gene: TRBJ1-6
V gene: TRBV27
D gene: TRBD1

CDR3 protein: CASSLLLAGTDTQYF
CDR3 DNA: TGTGCCAGCAGCTTATTGCTAGCGGGCACAGATACGCAGTATTTT
clone size: once
J gene: TRBJ2-3
V gene: TRBV7-3
D gene: TRBD2

CDR3 protein: CASGYGTLYGYTF
CDR3 DNA: TGTGCCAGCGGATACGGGACACTATATGGCTACACCTTC
clone size: few
J gene: TRBJ1-2
V gene: TRBV6-1
D gene: .

CDR3 protein: CASSRQGTTRNTEAFF
CDR3 DNA: TGTGCCAGCAGCCGACAGGGCACAACTCGGAACACTGAAGCTTTCTTT
clone size: .
J gene: TRBJ1-1
V gene: TRBV11-3
D gene: TRBD1